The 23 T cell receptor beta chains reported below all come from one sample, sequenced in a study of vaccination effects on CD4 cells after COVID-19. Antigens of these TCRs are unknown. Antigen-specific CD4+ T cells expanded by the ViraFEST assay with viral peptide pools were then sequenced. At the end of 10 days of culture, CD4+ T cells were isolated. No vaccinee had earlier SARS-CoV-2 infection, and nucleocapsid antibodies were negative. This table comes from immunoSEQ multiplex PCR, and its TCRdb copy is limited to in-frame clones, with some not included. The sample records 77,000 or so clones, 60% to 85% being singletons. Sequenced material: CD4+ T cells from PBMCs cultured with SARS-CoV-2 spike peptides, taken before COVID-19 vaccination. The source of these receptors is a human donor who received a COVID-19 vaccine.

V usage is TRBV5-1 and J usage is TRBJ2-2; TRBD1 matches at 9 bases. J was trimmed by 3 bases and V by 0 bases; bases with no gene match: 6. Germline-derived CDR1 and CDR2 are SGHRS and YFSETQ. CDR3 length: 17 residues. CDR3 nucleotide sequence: TGCGCCAGCAGCTTGGGTCCCGACAGGGGGGACACCGGGGAGCTGTTTTTT. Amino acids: CASSLGPDRGDTGELFF.

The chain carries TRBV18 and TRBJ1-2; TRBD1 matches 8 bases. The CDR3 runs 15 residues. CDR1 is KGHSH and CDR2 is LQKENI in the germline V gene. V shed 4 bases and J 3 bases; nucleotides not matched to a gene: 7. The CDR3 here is CASSQQGGVDYGYTF. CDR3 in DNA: TGTGCCAGCTCACAACAGGGGGGTGTGGACTATGGCTACACCTTC.

The CDR3 is CASSLREINQPQHF. Here the CDR3 DNA reads TGTGCCAGCAGTTTACGGGAGATAAATCAGCCCCAGCATTTT. The chain employs TRBV28 and TRBJ1-5; no definite D call. Germline CDR1 and CDR2: MDHEN and SYDVKM. Trimming cost V 2 bases and J 4 bases, with 9 bases left between them. The CDR3 runs to 14 residues.

The CDR3, as DNA: TGTGCCAGCAGCGCCACTTACACAGCCTACGAGCAGTACGTC. Residues: CASSATYTAYEQYV. The chain employs TRBV5-5 and TRBJ2-7, with D unclear. There are 14 residues in the CDR3. Trimming shortened V by 4 bases and J by 2 bases, and 13 bases separated the two germline ends. Germline assignment: CDR1 SGHKS and CDR2 YYEKEE (reference sequence).

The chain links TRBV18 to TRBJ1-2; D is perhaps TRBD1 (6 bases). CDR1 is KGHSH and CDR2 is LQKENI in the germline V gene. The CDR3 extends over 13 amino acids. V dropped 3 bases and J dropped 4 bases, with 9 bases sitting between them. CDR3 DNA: TGTGCCAGCTCACCGGGACACATCTATGGCTACACCTTC. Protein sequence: CASSPGHIYGYTF.

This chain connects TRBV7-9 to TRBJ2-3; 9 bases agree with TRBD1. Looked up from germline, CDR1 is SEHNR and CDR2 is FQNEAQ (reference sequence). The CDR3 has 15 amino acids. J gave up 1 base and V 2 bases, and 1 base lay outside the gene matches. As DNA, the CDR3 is TGTGCCAGCAGCTTAAGGACAGGGGGCACAGATACGCAGTATTTT. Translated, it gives CASSLRTGGTDTQYF. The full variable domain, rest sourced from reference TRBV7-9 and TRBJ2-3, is DTGVSQNPRHKITKRGQNVTFRCDPISEHNRLYWYRQTLGQGPEFLTYFQNEAQLEKSRLLSDRFSAERPKGSFSTLEIQRTEQGDSAMYLCASSLRTGGTDTQYFGPGTRLTVL.

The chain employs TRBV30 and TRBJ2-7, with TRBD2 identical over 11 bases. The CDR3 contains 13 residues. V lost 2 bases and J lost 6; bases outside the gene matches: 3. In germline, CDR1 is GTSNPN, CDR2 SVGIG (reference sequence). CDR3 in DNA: TGTGCCTGGAGTTCCGGGACTAGCGGCGAGCAGTACGTC. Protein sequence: CAWSSGTSGEQYV.

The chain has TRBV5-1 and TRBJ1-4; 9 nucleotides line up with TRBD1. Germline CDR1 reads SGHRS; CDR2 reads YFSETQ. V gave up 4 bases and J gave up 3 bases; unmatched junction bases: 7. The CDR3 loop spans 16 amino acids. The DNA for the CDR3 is TGCGCCAGCAGCATTGGACAGGGGATCGCTAATGAAAAACTGTTTTTT. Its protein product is CASSIGQGIANEKLFF.

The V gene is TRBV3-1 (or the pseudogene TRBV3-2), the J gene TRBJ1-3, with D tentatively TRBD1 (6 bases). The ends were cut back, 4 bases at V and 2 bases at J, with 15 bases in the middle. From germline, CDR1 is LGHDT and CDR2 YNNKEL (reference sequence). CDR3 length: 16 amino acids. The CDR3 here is CASSRTASGAGNTIYF. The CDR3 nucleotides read TGTGCCAGCAGCCGCACGGCGTCAGGGGCTGGAAACACCATATATTTT.

The CDR3 nucleotides are TGTGCCAGCAGCTTCCCCAGGGGGTCGGTCATAGATACGCAGTATTTT. It specifies CASSFPRGSVIDTQYF. The rearrangement joins TRBV13 to TRBJ2-3; 7 nucleotides match TRBD1. The CDR3 totals 16 residues. Trimming removed 3 bases from V and 5 bases from J; junction bases left unmatched: 11. Germline V gene data show CDR1 as PRHDT and CDR2 as FYEKMQ (reference sequence). Looking up the rest from reference TRBV13 and TRBJ2-3 gives the full variable domain: AAGVIQSPRHLIKEKRETATLKCYPIPRHDTVYWYQQGPGQDPQFLISFYEKMQSDKGSIPDRFSAQQFSDYHSELNMSSLELGDSALYFCASSFPRGSVIDTQYFGPGTRLTVL.

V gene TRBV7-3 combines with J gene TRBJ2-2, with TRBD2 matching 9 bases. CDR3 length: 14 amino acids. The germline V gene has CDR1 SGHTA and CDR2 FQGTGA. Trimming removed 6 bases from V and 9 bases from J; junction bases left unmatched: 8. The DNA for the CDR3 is TGTGCCAGCAGTCCCGCGGGGGGGAGGAGGGAGCTGTTTTTT. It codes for CASSPAGGRRELFF.

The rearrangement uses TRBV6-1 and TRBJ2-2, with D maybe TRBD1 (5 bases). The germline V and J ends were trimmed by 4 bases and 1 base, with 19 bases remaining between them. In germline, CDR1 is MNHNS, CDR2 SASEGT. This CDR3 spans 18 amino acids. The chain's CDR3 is CASSVGTVVTENTGELFF. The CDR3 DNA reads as TGTGCCAGCAGTGTTGGCACGGTTGTGACAGAGAACACCGGGGAGCTGTTTTTT.

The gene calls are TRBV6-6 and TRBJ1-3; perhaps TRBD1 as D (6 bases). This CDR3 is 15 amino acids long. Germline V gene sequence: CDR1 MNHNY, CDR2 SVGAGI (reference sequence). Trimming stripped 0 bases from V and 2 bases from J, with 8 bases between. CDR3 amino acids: CASSYSSGAGNTIYF. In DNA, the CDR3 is TGTGCCAGCAGTTACTCCTCAGGGGCTGGAAACACCATATATTTT.

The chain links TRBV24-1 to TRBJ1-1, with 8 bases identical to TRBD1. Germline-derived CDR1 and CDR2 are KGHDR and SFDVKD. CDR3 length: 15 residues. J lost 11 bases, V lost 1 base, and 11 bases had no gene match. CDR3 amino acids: CATSDFGTGPGGAFF. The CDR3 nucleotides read TGTGCCACCAGTGATTTCGGGACAGGACCCGGCGGGGCTTTCTTT.

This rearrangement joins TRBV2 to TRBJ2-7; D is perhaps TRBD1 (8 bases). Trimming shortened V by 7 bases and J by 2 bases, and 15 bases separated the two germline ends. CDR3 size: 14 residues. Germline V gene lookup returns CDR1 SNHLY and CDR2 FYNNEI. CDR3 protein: CASKDREGPYEQYV. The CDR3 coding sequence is TGTGCCAGCAAGGACAGGGAGGGACCCTACGAGCAGTACGTC.

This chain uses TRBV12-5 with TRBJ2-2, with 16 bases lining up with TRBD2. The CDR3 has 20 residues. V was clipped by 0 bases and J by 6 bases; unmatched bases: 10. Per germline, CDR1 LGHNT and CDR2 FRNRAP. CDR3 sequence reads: CASGLVGTSGGAKPPGELFF. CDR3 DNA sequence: TGTGCTAGTGGTTTGGTAGGGACTAGCGGGGGGGCAAAGCCTCCCGGGGAGCTGTTTTTT. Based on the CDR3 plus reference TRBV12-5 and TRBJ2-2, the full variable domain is DARVTQTPRHKVTEMGQEVTMRCQPILGHNTVFWYRQTMMQGLELLAYFRNRAPLDDSGMPKDRFSAEMPDATLATLKIQPSEPRDSAVYFCASGLVGTSGGAKPPGELFFGEGSRLTVL.

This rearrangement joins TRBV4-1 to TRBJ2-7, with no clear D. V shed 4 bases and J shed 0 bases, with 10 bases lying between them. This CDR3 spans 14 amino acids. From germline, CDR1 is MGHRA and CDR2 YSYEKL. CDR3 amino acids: CASSPKLNSYEQYV. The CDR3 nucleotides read TGCGCCAGCAGCCCAAAACTGAACTCCTACGAGCAGTACGTC.

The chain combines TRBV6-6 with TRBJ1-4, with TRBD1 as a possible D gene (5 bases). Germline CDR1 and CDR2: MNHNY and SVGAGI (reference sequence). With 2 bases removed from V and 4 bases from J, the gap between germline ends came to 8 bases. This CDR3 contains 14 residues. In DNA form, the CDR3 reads TGTGCCAGCAGTTACGGGGGGAATAATGAAAAACTGTTTTTT. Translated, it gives CASSYGGNNEKLFF.

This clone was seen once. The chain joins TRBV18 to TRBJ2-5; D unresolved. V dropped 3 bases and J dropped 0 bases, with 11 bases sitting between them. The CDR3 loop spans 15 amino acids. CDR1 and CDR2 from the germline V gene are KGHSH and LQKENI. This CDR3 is CASSPRLGYQETQYF. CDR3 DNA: TGTGCCAGCTCACCGAGACTTGGGTACCAAGAGACCCAGTACTTC.

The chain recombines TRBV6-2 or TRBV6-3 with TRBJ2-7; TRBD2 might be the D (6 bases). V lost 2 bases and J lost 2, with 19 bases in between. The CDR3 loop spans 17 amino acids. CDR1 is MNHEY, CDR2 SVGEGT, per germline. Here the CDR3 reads CASSYPSAGRSAYEQYV. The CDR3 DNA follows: TGTGCCAGCAGTTACCCCTCGGCGGGGCGTTCCGCCTACGAGCAGTACGTC.

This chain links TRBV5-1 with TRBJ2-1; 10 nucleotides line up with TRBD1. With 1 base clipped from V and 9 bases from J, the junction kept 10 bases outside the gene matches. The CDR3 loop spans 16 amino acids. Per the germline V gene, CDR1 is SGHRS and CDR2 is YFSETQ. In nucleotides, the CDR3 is TGCGCCAGCAGCTTGTTCAGTCGGACAGGGGGTATTGAGCAGTTCTTC. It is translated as CASSLFSRTGGIEQFF.

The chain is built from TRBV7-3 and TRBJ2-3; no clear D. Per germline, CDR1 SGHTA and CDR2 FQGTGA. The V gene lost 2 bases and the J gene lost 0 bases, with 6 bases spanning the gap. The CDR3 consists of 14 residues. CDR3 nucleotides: TGTGCCAGCAGCTTAGGCACTAGCACAGATACGCAGTATTTT. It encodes CASSLGTSTDTQYF.

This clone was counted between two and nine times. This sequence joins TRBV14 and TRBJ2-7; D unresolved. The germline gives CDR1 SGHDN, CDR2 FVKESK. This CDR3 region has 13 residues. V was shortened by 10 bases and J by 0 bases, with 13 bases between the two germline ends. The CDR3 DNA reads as TGTGCCATTCTTCGAGTTTACTCCTACGAGCAGTACGTC. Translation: CAILRVYSYEQYV.